This T cell receptor (beta chain) was profiled in a study of blood T cell repertoires in COVID-19. On the study more broadly: Researchers got acute and convalescent COVID-19 samples from the United States, Italy and Spain. From T cells, B-cell-depleted T cells, or PBMCs came the material, which was cDNA or gDNA.

Per the authors' pipeline: Using reference gene primer amplification, nucleated cell counts were estimated. Generated by immunoSEQ multiplex PCR, the TCRdb table keeps only in-frame clones and is missing some. The V and J calls and clone size are taken from that table; D and trimming were inferred from the DNA. The profile shows around 70,000 clones, around 80% of them singletons. The V gene end was trimmed by 4 bases and the J gene end by 7 bases; junction bases not matched to a gene: 8. This CDR3 region has 14 residues. Germline CDR1 and CDR2: MNHEY and SVGAGI. This sequence joins TRBV6-5 and TRBJ2-7; the match to TRBD1 covers 9 bases. This receptor was identified in a woman older than 75 with active or convalescent COVID-19. Sequencing was performed on peripheral blood. CDR3 sequence reads: CASSLGQGRREQYF. CDR3 nucleotide sequence: TGTGCCAGCAGTTTGGGACAGGGCCGGCGGGAGCAGTACTTC.